This TCR beta chain was sequenced for a study of shared clonotypes between healthy human individuals. CDR1 is GTSNPN and CDR2 is SVGIG in the germline V gene (reference sequence). With 3 bases removed from V and 0 bases from J, the gap between germline ends came to 12 bases. The CDR3 is 15 amino acids. Sequencing was performed with immunoSEQ multiplex PCR; in TCRdb, only in-frame clones are kept and a portion is missing. This sample has millions of clones; approximately 95% occur once, and the top ten carry around 0.13%. The J gene is TRBJ1-5, the V gene TRBV30; D uncertain. This receptor was identified in a young man in good health. Sequencing was carried out using naive CD4+ T cells sorted from blood. The subset denotes: CD45RA+ positively selected. This CDR3 reads CAWRVEGSSNQPQHF. Here the CDR3 DNA reads TGTGCCTGGAGGGTGGAAGGCAGTAGCAATCAGCCCCAGCATTTT. The full variable domain, rest sourced from reference TRBV30 and TRBJ1-5, is SQTIHQWPATLVQPVGSPLSLECTVEGTSNPNLYWYRQAAGRGLQLLFYSVGIGQISSEVPQNLSASRPQDRQFILSSKKLLLSDSGFYLCAWRVEGSSNQPQHFGDGTRLSIL.